A selection of T cell receptor beta chains follows, all from one sample in a study of sequential checkpoint blockade in melanoma. TCRdb keeps only in-frame clones here, not all; method: immunoSEQ multiplex PCR. The sample lists around 12,000 clones, less than 80% occurring once. The specimen comprised CD8+ T cells sorted from blood (inferred from file names), sampled from a patient given nivolumab and ipilimumab in sequence. The receptors were gathered from a human donor with melanoma. Each CDR3 is given without its conserved first and last residue.

>TRBJ2-3|TRBV9
ASSDVGDTQY
>TRBJ1-6|TRBV10-1
ASSVSRDGNSPLH
>TRBJ2-2|TRBV7-8
ASSLRTGSAGELF
>TRBJ2-7|TRBV11-2
ASSLGGNSYEQY
>TRBJ2-7|TRBV27
ASSPLLAGYEQY
>TRBJ1-5|TRBV5-6
ASSLSGNSQPQH
>TRBJ1-1|TRBV7-6
ASSSTGTTEAF
>TRBJ2-7|TRBV5-1
ASSLTSGREGTYEQY
>TRBJ2-3|TRBV18
ASSPQGAGDTQY
>TRBJ1-1|TRBV11-3
ASSLGGQGGNTEAF
>TRBJ1-3|TRBV6-1
ASSSFGGSGNTTY